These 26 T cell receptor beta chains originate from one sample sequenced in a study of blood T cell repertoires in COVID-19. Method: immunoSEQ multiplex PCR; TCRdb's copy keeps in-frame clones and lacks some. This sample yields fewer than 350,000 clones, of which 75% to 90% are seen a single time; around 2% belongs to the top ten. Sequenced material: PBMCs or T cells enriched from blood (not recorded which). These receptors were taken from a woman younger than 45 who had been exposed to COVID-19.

This chain's CDR3 is CASSLAVAGNNEQFF. CDR3 nucleotide sequence: TGTGCCAGCAGTTTAGCGGTAGCGGGAAACAATGAGCAGTTCTTC. This rearrangement joins TRBV28 to TRBJ2-1; TRBD2 matches at 8 bases. CDR3 length: 15 amino acids. In germline, CDR1 is MDHEN, CDR2 SYDVKM. Unmatched junction bases numbered 5, after V lost 2 bases and J lost 5 bases.

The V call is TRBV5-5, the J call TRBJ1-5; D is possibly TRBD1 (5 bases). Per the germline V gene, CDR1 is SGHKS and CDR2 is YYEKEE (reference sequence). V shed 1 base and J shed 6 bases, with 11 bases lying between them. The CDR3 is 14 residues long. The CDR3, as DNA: TGTGCCAGCAGCTTGTTTGTCGGGGGTCAGCCCCAGCATTTT. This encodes CASSLFVGGQPQHF.

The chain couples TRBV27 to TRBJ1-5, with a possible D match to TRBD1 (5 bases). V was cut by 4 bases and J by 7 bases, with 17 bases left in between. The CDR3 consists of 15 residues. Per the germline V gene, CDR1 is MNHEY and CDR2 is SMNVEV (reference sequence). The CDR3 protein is CASSSQAGAGQPQHF. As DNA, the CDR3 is TGTGCCAGCAGTTCGCAGGCTGGGGCCGGACAGCCCCAGCATTTT.

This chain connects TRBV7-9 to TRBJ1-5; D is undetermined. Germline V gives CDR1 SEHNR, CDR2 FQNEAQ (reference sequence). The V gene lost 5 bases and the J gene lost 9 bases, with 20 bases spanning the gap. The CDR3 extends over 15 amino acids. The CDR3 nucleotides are TGTGCCAGCAGCACCCGAGGCGAGGGAACGCGGCCCCAGCATTTT. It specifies CASSTRGEGTRPQHF. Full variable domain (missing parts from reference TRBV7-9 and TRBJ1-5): DTGVSQNPRHKITKRGQNVTFRCDPISEHNRLYWYRQTLGQGPEFLTYFQNEAQLEKSRLLSDRFSAERPKGSFSTLEIQRTEQGDSAMYLCASSTRGEGTRPQHFGDGTRLSIL.

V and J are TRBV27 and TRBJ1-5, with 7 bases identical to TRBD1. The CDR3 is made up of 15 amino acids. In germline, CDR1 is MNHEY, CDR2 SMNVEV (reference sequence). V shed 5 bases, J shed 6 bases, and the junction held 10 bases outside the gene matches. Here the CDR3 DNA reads TGTGCCAGCAGTATTTACAGGGGATTGGGTCAGCCCCAGCATTTT. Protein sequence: CASSIYRGLGQPQHF.

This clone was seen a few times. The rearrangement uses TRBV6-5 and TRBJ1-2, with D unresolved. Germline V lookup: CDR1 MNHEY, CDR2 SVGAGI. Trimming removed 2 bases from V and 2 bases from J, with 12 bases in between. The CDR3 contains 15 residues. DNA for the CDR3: TGTGCCAGCAGTTACACGGGAAACTCCAACTATGGCTACACCTTC. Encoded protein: CASSYTGNSNYGYTF.

The CDR3 loop is CASSLPGSGEKLFF. In DNA form, the CDR3 reads TGTGCCAGCAGTTTACCGGGGTCTGGTGAAAAACTGTTTTTT. The chain couples TRBV27 to TRBJ1-4; no clear D gene. V gave up 2 bases and J gave up 7 bases, with 11 bases separating them. The CDR3 spans 14 residues. Germline V CDR1 and CDR2: MNHEY, SMNVEV (reference sequence).

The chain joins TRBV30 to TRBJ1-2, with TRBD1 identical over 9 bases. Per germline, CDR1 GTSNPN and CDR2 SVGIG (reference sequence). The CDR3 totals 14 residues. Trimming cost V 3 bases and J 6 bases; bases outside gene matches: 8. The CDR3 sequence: CAWSGQGSYNGYTF. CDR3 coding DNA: TGTGCCTGGAGCGGACAGGGGTCGTATAATGGCTACACCTTC. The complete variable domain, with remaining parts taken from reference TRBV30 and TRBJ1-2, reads SQTIHQWPATLVQPVGSPLSLECTVEGTSNPNLYWYRQAAGRGLQLLFYSVGIGQISSEVPQNLSASRPQDRQFILSSKKLLLSDSGFYLCAWSGQGSYNGYTFGSGTRLTVV.

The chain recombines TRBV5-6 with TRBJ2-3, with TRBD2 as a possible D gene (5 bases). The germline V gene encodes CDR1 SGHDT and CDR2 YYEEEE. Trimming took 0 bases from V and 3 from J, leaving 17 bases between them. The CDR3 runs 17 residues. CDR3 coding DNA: TGTGCCAGCAGCTTGGAGAGGGCTAACCGGCAGACAGATACGCAGTATTTT. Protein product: CASSLERANRQTDTQYF.

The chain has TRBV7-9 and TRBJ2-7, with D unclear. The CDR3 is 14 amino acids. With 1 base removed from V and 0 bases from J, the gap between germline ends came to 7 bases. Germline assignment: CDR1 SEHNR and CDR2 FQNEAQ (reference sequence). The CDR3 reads CASSLVLFSYEQYF. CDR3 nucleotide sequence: TGTGCCAGCAGCTTAGTTTTATTCTCCTACGAGCAGTACTTC.

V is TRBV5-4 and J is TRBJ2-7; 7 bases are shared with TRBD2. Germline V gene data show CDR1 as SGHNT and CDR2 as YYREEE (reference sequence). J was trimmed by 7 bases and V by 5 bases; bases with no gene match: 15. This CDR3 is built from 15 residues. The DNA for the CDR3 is TGTGCCAGCAGTTCTACGGGGGGAGGGGAGGAGGAGCAGTACTTC. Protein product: CASSSTGGGEEEQYF.

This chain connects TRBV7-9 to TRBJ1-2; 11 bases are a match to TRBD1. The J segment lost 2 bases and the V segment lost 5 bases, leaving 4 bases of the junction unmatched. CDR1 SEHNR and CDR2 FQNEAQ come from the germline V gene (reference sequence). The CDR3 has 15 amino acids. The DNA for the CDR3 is TGTGCCAGCAGCCAGGGACAGGGGGACAACTATGGCTACACCTTC. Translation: CASSQGQGDNYGYTF. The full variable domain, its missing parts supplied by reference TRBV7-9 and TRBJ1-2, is DTGVSQNPRHKITKRGQNVTFRCDPISEHNRLYWYRQTLGQGPEFLTYFQNEAQLEKSRLLSDRFSAERPKGSFSTLEIQRTEQGDSAMYLCASSQGQGDNYGYTFGSGTRLTVV.

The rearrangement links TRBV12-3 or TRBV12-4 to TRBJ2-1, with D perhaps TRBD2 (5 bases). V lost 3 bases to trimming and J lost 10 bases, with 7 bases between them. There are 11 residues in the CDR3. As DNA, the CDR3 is TGTGCCAGCAGTTTGCGGAGGGAGCAGTTCTTC. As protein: CASSLRREQFF.

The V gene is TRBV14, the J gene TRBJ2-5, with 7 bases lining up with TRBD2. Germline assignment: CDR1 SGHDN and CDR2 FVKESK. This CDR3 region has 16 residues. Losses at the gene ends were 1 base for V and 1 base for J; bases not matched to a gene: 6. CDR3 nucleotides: TGTGCCAGCAGCCAAGGAGCGGCGGGGGTCCAAGAGACCCAGTACTTC. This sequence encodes CASSQGAAGVQETQYF.

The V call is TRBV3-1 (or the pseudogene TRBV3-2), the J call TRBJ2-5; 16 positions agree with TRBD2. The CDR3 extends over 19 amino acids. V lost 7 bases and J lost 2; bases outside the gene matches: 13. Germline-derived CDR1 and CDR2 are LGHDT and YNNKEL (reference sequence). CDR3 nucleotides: TGTGCCAGCACCTCCGTCGGGACTAGCGGGGGGGCGGGGCAAGAGACCCAGTACTTC. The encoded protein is CASTSVGTSGGAGQETQYF.

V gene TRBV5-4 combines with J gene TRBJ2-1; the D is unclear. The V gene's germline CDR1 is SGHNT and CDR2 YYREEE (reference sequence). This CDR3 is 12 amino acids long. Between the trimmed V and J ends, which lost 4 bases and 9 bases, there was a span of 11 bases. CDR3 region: CASSVSLSEQFF. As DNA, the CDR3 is TGTGCCAGCAGCGTTTCGTTGAGTGAGCAGTTCTTC.

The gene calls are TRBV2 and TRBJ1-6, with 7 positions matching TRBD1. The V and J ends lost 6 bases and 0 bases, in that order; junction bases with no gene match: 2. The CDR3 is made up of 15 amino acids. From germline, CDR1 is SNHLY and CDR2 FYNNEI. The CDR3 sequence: CASRGDSSYNSPLHF. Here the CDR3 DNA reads TGTGCCAGCAGGGGGGACAGCTCCTATAATTCACCCCTCCACTTT.

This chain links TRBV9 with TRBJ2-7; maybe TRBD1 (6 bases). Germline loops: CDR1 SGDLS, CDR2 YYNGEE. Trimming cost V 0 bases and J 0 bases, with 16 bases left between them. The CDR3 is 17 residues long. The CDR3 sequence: CASSVALRTDTSYEQYF. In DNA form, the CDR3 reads TGTGCCAGCAGCGTAGCCCTTCGGACAGATACCTCCTACGAGCAGTACTTC.

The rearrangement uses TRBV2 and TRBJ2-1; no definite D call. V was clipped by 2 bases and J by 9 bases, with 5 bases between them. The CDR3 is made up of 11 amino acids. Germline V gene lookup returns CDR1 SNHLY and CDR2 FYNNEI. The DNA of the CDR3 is TGTGCCAGCAGTGAAATATCTGAGCAGTTCTTC. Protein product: CASSEISEQFF. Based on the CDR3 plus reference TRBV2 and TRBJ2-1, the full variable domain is EPEVTQTPSHQVTQMGQEVILRCVPISNHLYFYWYRQILGQKVEFLVSFYNNEISEKSEIFDDQFSVERPDGSNFTLKIRSTKLEDSAMYFCASSEISEQFFGPGTRLTVL.

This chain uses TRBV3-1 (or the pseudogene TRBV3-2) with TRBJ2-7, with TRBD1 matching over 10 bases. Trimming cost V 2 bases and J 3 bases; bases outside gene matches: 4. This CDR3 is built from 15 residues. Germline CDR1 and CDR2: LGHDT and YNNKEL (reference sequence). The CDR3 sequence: CASSQTRDRGYEQYF. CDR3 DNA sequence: TGTGCCAGCAGCCAAACTCGGGACAGGGGCTACGAGCAGTACTTC.

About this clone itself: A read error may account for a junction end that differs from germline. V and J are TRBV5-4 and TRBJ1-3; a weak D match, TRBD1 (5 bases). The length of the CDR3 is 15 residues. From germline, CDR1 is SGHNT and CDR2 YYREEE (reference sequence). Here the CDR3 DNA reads TGTGCCAGCAGCCCGGCGGCAGGGCTTGGAGACACCATATATTTT. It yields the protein CASSPAAGLGDTIYF.

CDR3 protein: CASSPSGGGTEAFF. CDR3 bases: TGTGCCAGCAGCCCTTCCGGGGGGGGGACTGAAGCTTTCTTT. The V and J genes are TRBV2 and TRBJ1-1, with D possibly matching TRBD1 (5 bases). Trimming removed 6 bases from V and 5 bases from J, with 16 bases in between. Germline assignment: CDR1 SNHLY and CDR2 FYNNEI. The CDR3 spans 14 residues.

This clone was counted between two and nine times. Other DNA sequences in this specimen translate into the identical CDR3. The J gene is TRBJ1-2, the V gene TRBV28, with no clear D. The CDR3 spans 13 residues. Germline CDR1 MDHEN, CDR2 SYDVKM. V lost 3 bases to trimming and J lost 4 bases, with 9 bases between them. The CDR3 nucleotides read TGTGCCAGCAGTTTGGAGGGATTCTATGGCTACACCTTC. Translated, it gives CASSLEGFYGYTF.

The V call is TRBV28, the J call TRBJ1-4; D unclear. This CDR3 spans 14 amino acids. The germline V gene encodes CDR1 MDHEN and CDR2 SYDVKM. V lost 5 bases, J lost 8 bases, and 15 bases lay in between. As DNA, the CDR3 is TGTGCCAGCAGTGTTGAACCGAGAAAGGAAAAACTGTTTTTT. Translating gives CASSVEPRKEKLFF.

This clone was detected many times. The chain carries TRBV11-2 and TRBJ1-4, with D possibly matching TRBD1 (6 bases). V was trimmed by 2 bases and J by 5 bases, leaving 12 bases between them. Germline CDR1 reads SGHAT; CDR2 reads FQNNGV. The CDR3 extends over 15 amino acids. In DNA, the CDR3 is TGTGCCAGCAGCTTAATGCAGGGGCGGAATGAAAAACTGTTTTTT. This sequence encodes CASSLMQGRNEKLFF. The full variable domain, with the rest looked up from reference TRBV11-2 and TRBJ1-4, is EAGVAQSPRYKIIEKRQSVAFWCNPISGHATLYWYQQILGQGPKLLIQFQNNGVVDDSQLPKDRFSAERLKGVDSTLKIQPAKLEDSAVYLCASSLMQGRNEKLFFGSGTQLSVL.

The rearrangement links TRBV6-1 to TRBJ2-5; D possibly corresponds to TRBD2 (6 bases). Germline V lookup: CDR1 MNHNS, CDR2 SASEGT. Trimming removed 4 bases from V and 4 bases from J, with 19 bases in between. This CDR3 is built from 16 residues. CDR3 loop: CASSGLYGGRPETQYF. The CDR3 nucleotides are TGTGCCAGCAGTGGGCTATATGGAGGGCGCCCAGAGACCCAGTACTTC.